Each of the 19 T cell receptor beta chains below was sequenced from the same sample in a study of OX40 agonist ivuxolimab in advanced cancers. Using immunoSEQ multiplex PCR, the repertoire was profiled, and TCRdb retains in-frame clones only, with some absent. The data show about 74,000 clones, about 86% seen once. Here the sequenced sample was CD4+ or CD8+ T cells sorted from blood, taken in a trial of the OX40 agonist ivuxolimab. Receptors were obtained from an adult with an advanced solid tumor such as melanoma, head and neck, liver or kidney cancer.

The V and J genes are TRBV19 and TRBJ1-1; 8 bases are a match to TRBD1. Germline V gene sequence: CDR1 LNHDA, CDR2 SQIVND (reference sequence). Germline trimming cut 5 bases from V and 3 bases from J; bases unmatched to any gene: 14. CDR3 length equals 17 residues. CDR3 sequence (DNA): TGTGCCAGTAGTGATCTGGACAGGGAATTTAGTCACACTGAAGCTTTCTTT. It codes for CASSDLDREFSHTEAFF.

The V call is TRBV15, the J call TRBJ1-5; D unclear. CDR3 size: 13 residues. V was cut by 1 base and J by 0 bases, with 1 base left in between. Germline V gives CDR1 LNHNV, CDR2 YYDKDF (reference sequence). The CDR3 is CATSRGSNQPQHF. CDR3 coding DNA: TGTGCCACCAGCAGAGGTAGCAATCAGCCCCAGCATTTT.

This rearrangement joins TRBV6-4 to TRBJ2-2; 7 positions agree with TRBD1. Germline V gene sequence: CDR1 MRHNA, CDR2 SNTAGT. The CDR3 runs 16 residues. V trimming: 0 bases; J trimming: 4 bases; junction bases outside the gene matches: 5. The CDR3 region is CASSDSGTGATGELFF. In DNA form, the CDR3 reads TGTGCCAGCAGTGACTCGGGTACAGGGGCCACCGGGGAGCTGTTTTTT.

The rearrangement links TRBV25-1 to TRBJ1-4; 9 nucleotides line up with TRBD1. CDR1 and CDR2 from the germline V gene are MGHDK and SYGVNS. With 8 bases clipped from V and 8 bases from J, the junction kept 6 bases outside the gene matches. CDR3 size: 13 residues. The DNA for the CDR3 is TGTGCCAGCCACAGGGGGCTCGAGGAAAAACTGTTTTTT. It codes for CASHRGLEEKLFF. The full variable domain, in which reference TRBV25-1 and TRBJ1-4 provide the parts outside the CDR3, is EADIYQTPRYLVIGTGKKITLECSQTMGHDKMYWYQQDPGMELHLIHYSYGVNSTEKGDLSSESTVSRIRTEHFPLTLESARPSHTSQYLCASHRGLEEKLFFGSGTQLSVL.

The J gene is TRBJ1-2, the V gene TRBV7-9; 9 bases are shared with TRBD1. V dropped 3 bases and J dropped 4; count of bases not matched to a gene: 3. CDR1 and CDR2 (germline): SEHNR, FQNEAQ (reference sequence). This CDR3 spans 14 amino acids. Here the CDR3 DNA reads TGTGCCAGCAGCTTCGCGGACAGGGGCTATGGCTACACCTTC. Amino acids: CASSFADRGYGYTF.

The rearrangement joins TRBV29-1 to TRBJ1-1; D may be TRBD1 (5 bases). CDR3 length: 13 residues. V was cut by 1 base and J by 10 bases, with 16 bases left in between. Per the germline V gene, CDR1 is SQVTM and CDR2 is ANQGSEA. The CDR3 sequence is CSVEVRGNGGAFF. DNA for the CDR3: TGCAGCGTTGAAGTCCGGGGGAATGGGGGAGCTTTCTTT.

V gene TRBV7-3 combines with J gene TRBJ2-3; D gene uncertain. This CDR3 has 15 residues. CDR1 is SGHTA and CDR2 is FQGTGA in the germline V gene. The V and J ends lost 5 bases and 0 bases respectively, with 12 bases between them. This chain's CDR3 is CASSPVGSSTDTQYF. Here the CDR3 DNA reads TGTGCCAGCAGCCCTGTCGGGTCCAGCACAGATACGCAGTATTTT.

This clone was picked up one time. The chain recombines TRBV27 with TRBJ2-7; 8 bases map to TRBD1. Germline trimming cut 5 bases from V and 4 bases from J; bases unmatched to any gene: 7. Per the germline V gene, CDR1 is MNHEY and CDR2 is SMNVEV (reference sequence). The CDR3 has 14 amino acids. CDR3 region: CASSAGTGAYEQYF. Written as DNA, the CDR3 is TGTGCCAGCAGTGCCGGGACAGGAGCATACGAGCAGTACTTC.

The chain has TRBV28 and TRBJ1-5, with D uncertain. The CDR3 runs 15 residues. Germline V gene sequence: CDR1 MDHEN, CDR2 SYDVKM. Trimming cost V 6 bases and J 2 bases, with 14 bases left between them. CDR3 region: CASSVADDGNQPQHF. The CDR3 DNA follows: TGTGCCAGCAGCGTCGCTGACGATGGCAATCAGCCCCAGCATTTT. Full variable domain (missing parts from reference TRBV28 and TRBJ1-5): DVKVTQSSRYLVKRTGEKVFLECVQDMDHENMFWYRQDPGLGLRLIYFSYDVKMKEKGDIPEGYSVSREKKERFSLILESASTNQTSMYLCASSVADDGNQPQHFGDGTRLSIL.

This clone was counted once. The gene calls are TRBV5-1 and TRBJ2-7, with 7 positions matching TRBD1. Germline CDR1 SGHRS, CDR2 YFSETQ. The CDR3 has 14 residues. Trimming cost V 3 bases and J 2 bases; bases outside gene matches: 5. The CDR3 DNA is TGCGCCAGCAGCTACCGGGACAGTACCTACGAGCAGTACTTC. This translates into CASSYRDSTYEQYF.

The chain has TRBV15 and TRBJ1-1; weak D call: TRBD1 (6 bases). The germline V gene has CDR1 LNHNV and CDR2 YYDKDF (reference sequence). The CDR3 spans 14 residues. V gave up 3 bases and J gave up 2 bases, with 10 bases separating them. CDR3 coding DNA: TGTGCCACCAGCAGCGAACAGGGCAACACTGAAGCTTTCTTT. It translates to CATSSEQGNTEAFF. Together with reference TRBV15 and TRBJ1-1, the CDR3 gives the full variable domain: DAMVIQNPRYQVTQFGKPVTLSCSQTLNHNVMYWYQQKSSQAPKLLFHYYDKDFNNEADTPDNFQSRRPNTSFCFLDIRSPGLGDTAMYLCATSSEQGNTEAFFGQGTRLTVV.

The genes are TRBV2 and TRBJ2-4; 9 bases fit TRBD1. CDR1 is SNHLY and CDR2 is FYNNEI in the germline V gene. The CDR3 covers 15 residues. V trimming: 4 bases; J trimming: 5 bases; junction bases outside the gene matches: 6. DNA of the CDR3: TGTGCCAGCAGTGTTTTGCGGGACAGGGAAAACATTCAGTACTTC. This encodes CASSVLRDRENIQYF.

This rearrangement joins TRBV18 to TRBJ1-2; D is uncertain. Germline loops: CDR1 KGHSH, CDR2 LQKENI. Trimming pared 2 bases from V and 8 bases from J, leaving 12 bases between. CDR3 length: 13 amino acids. The CDR3 spells CASSPNTDQGYTF. The CDR3 DNA reads as TGTGCCAGCTCACCAAATACAGATCAAGGCTACACCTTC.

The chain combines TRBV28 with TRBJ2-2; D is uncertain. The germline CDR1 and CDR2 sequences are MDHEN and SYDVKM. This CDR3 has 13 amino acids. V lost 3 bases and J lost 4, with 6 bases in between. The DNA of the CDR3 is TGTGCCAGCAGTTTCCTTTCCACCGGGGAGCTGTTTTTT. This encodes CASSFLSTGELFF.

This clone was seen repeatedly, ten times or more. The chain combines TRBV2 with TRBJ1-5, with 10 bases aligning to TRBD1. V was pared by 6 bases and J by 6 bases, with 8 bases of the junction left unmatched. This CDR3 has 15 residues. Germline CDR1 is SNHLY and CDR2 is FYNNEI. The CDR3 nucleotides read TGTGCCAGCAGGACGCTTAGGACAGGGGGTCAGCCCCAGCATTTT. Protein sequence: CASRTLRTGGQPQHF.

This chain links TRBV28 with TRBJ2-5; D gene unclear. This CDR3 has 15 amino acids. V was pared by 2 bases and J by 1 base, with 11 bases between. CDR1 is MDHEN and CDR2 is SYDVKM in the germline V gene. CDR3 in DNA: TGTGCCAGCAGTTTAACCCTCGCCCGCCAAGAGACCCAGTACTTC. Its translation: CASSLTLARQETQYF.

The CDR3 is CASSYSVGGRETQYF. In nucleotides, the CDR3 is TGTGCCAGCAGCTACTCGGTCGGGGGGCGAGAGACCCAGTACTTC. The V gene is TRBV5-6, the J gene TRBJ2-5; the D gene is possibly TRBD2 (7 bases). Germline CDR1 and CDR2: SGHDT and YYEEEE. With 3 bases removed from V and 4 bases from J, the gap between germline ends came to 16 bases. This CDR3 comprises 15 residues.

The rearrangement links TRBV19 to TRBJ1-1, with D hard to call. CDR3 size: 15 residues. The V end was cut by 6 bases, the J end by 3 bases, with 17 bases between. Germline V gene data show CDR1 as LNHDA and CDR2 as SQIVND (reference sequence). CDR3 sequence (DNA): TGTGCCAGTAGCCTAGGAGGGAAATCTGACACTGAAGCTTTCTTT. Protein product: CASSLGGKSDTEAFF.

This clone was detected a few times. CDR3 loop: CASSQDFKGLAGAWGEQYF. The DNA for the CDR3 is TGCGCCAGCAGCCAAGATTTTAAGGGACTAGCGGGAGCCTGGGGCGAGCAGTACTTC. The genes are TRBV4-3 and TRBJ2-7, with 14 bases aligning to TRBD2. Germline CDR1 and CDR2: LGHNA and YSLEER. Trimming cost V 0 bases and J 6 bases; bases outside gene matches: 13. This CDR3 spans 19 amino acids.